This TCR beta chain was identified in a study of cytomegalovirus exposure and HLA in healthy donors. The CDR3 consists of 14 residues. 13 Jbeta primers and 60 Vbeta primers were used for the PCR. The repertoire was sequenced with immunoSEQ multiplex PCR; TCRdb's copy has only in-frame clones and lacks some. The data contain about 280,000 clones, roughly 90% of them seen just once; the ten biggest clones take up approximately 2%. The chain joins TRBV21-1 to TRBJ1-1. TRBV21-1 is designated a pseudogene. The sequence came from a woman aged 18-29 years in good health and CMV-seronegative. What was sequenced was PBMCs. DNA of the CDR3: TGTGCCAGCAGCAAAGGAGGGGACTCCTTAGAAGCTTTCTTT. It translates to CASSKGGDSLEAFF.